Following are 30 T cell receptor beta chains from one sample sequenced in a study of T cell responses to AZD1222 COVID-19 vaccine listed by TCRdb under 2021. Libraries were made using the immunoSEQ multiplex PCR assay. The clones in this table, taken by TCRdb from immuneACCESS, are in-frame only. Not every clone is retained; where verified, under half of the shortfall comes from an unresolved V gene, and the cause of the rest is unknown. The sample yields around 80,000 clones; around 82% were counted once. The ten largest make up under 1.5% of the sample. The time point label of this sample denotes: about 28 days (+/-7) after the second vaccine dose. Specimen: peripheral blood, collected 28 days after the second AZD1222 dose. The receptors shown here come from an adult who received the AZD1222 COVID-19 vaccine.

V gene TRBV12-3 or TRBV12-4 combines with J gene TRBJ1-3; D perhaps matches TRBD1 (5 bases). The ends were cut back, 10 bases at V and 3 bases at J, with 13 bases in the middle. The CDR3 is 13 residues long. This CDR3 is CATGTLGGNTIYF. The CDR3 nucleotides are TGTGCCACCGGGACTTTAGGTGGAAACACCATATATTTT.

V usage is TRBV9 and J usage is TRBJ2-2; D uncertain. The CDR3 runs to 17 residues. Trimming left V 3 bases short and J 1 base short, with 16 bases between. Germline V gene lookup returns CDR1 SGDLS and CDR2 YYNGEE. CDR3 nucleotide sequence: TGTGCCAGCAGCGAGGTTGATCGGCAGCTGAACACCGGGGAGCTGTTTTTT. Its translation: CASSEVDRQLNTGELFF.

The chain recombines TRBV3-1 (or the pseudogene TRBV3-2) with TRBJ1-1, with D hard to call. Germline V gene data show CDR1 as LGHDT and CDR2 as YNNKEL (reference sequence). This CDR3 is built from 14 residues. V gave up 7 bases and J gave up 1 base, with 13 bases separating them. Here the CDR3 reads CASTPRGRNTEAFF. In DNA, the CDR3 is TGTGCCAGCACCCCGAGAGGTCGGAACACTGAAGCTTTCTTT.

The CDR3 nucleotides read TGTGCCAGCAGCCGTACAGGGCTCTCTGGAAACACCATATATTTT. Translation: CASSRTGLSGNTIYF. The genes are TRBV28 and TRBJ1-3; tentatively, D is TRBD1 (6 bases). This CDR3 has 15 amino acids. The V end was cut by 6 bases, the J end by 0 bases, with 12 bases between. In germline, CDR1 is MDHEN, CDR2 SYDVKM.

The J gene is TRBJ2-1, the V gene TRBV7-9; the match to TRBD2 covers 7 bases. CDR3 length: 14 residues. Germline assignment: CDR1 SEHNR and CDR2 FQNEAQ (reference sequence). V was pared by 2 bases and J by 4 bases, with 2 bases of the junction left unmatched. The CDR3 is CASSLSSGYNEQFF. The DNA of the CDR3 is TGTGCCAGCAGCTTAAGTAGCGGGTACAATGAGCAGTTCTTC.

The V call is TRBV5-4, the J call TRBJ2-3; no clear D gene. The V gene's germline CDR1 is SGHNT and CDR2 YYREEE (reference sequence). The V gene lost 2 bases and the J gene lost 0 bases, with 10 bases spanning the gap. The CDR3 is 15 residues long. The CDR3 sequence is CASSFPSGSTDTQYF. In nucleotides, the CDR3 is TGTGCCAGCAGCTTTCCATCTGGTAGCACAGATACGCAGTATTTT.

CDR3 coding DNA: TGTGCCAGCGGCCGAGGGCGCGGGGGGGAGACCCAGTACTTC. It specifies CASGRGRGGETQYF. V and J are TRBV28 and TRBJ2-5; TRBD2 matches 8 bases. Germline values: CDR1 MDHEN, CDR2 SYDVKM. After removal of 8 bases from V and 5 bases from J, the junction contained 10 bases not matched to a gene. The CDR3 has 14 amino acids. Together with reference TRBV28 and TRBJ2-5, the CDR3 gives the full variable domain: DVKVTQSSRYLVKRTGEKVFLECVQDMDHENMFWYRQDPGLGLRLIYFSYDVKMKEKGDIPEGYSVSREKKERFSLILESASTNQTSMYLCASGRGRGGETQYFGPGTRLLVL.

The chain employs TRBV6-5 and TRBJ2-5, with D unclear. V dropped 8 bases and J dropped 5 bases, with 18 bases sitting between them. The length of the CDR3 is 14 residues. The germline CDR1 and CDR2 sequences are MNHEY and SVGAGI. The CDR3 DNA reads as TGTGCCAGCTCCTCGAGGAACTTCGAGGAGACCCAGTACTTC. Residues: CASSSRNFEETQYF.

This chain connects TRBV18 to TRBJ1-6; 8 bases align to TRBD1. J lost 10 bases, V lost 3 bases, and 5 bases had no gene match. CDR1 is KGHSH and CDR2 is LQKENI in the germline V gene. This CDR3 region has 14 residues. In DNA form, the CDR3 reads TGTGCCAGCTCACCCGGGACAGGCGACTCACCCCTCCACTTT. It specifies CASSPGTGDSPLHF.

The V gene is TRBV19, the J gene TRBJ1-2; D is ambiguous. V was pared by 0 bases and J by 8 bases, with 4 bases between. The length of the CDR3 is 11 residues. Per germline, CDR1 LNHDA and CDR2 SQIVND (reference sequence). This CDR3 reads CASSIDGGYTF. The DNA for the CDR3 is TGTGCCAGTAGTATAGATGGCGGCTACACCTTC.

The gene calls are TRBV5-1 and TRBJ1-2, with no clear D. V was shortened by 4 bases and J by 4 bases, with 14 bases between the two germline ends. CDR3 length equals 14 residues. The germline V gene has CDR1 SGHRS and CDR2 YFSETQ. CDR3 nucleotides: TGCGCCAGCAGCCCATCCGGTAACGGCTATGGCTACACCTTC. The encoded protein is CASSPSGNGYGYTF.

This clone turned up a few times. The chain couples TRBV7-2 to TRBJ2-7; no clear D. The V end lost 5 bases, the J end lost 0 bases, and 14 bases lay between the germline ends. Germline values: CDR1 SGHTA, CDR2 FQGNSA. The CDR3 length is 15 residues. The CDR3 bases are TGTGCCAGCAGCGGCGACTCCAGGAGCTCCTACGAGCAGTACTTC. Its translation is CASSGDSRSSYEQYF.

This sequence joins TRBV10-3 and TRBJ2-7; a weak D match, TRBD1 (6 bases). V was clipped by 8 bases and J by 4 bases, with 15 bases between them. CDR1 and CDR2 (germline): ENHRY, SYGVKD. The CDR3 is 13 residues long. Here the CDR3 reads CAIWGPELYEQYF. The DNA of the CDR3 is TGTGCCATCTGGGGGCCAGAATTGTACGAGCAGTACTTC.

The rearrangement links TRBV4-2 to TRBJ1-5, with D possibly being TRBD1 (5 bases). V shed 0 bases and J shed 2 bases, with 8 bases lying between them. The CDR3 is 15 amino acids. The germline gives CDR1 LGHNA, CDR2 YNFKEQ. The CDR3 nucleotides read TGTGCCAGCAGCCAAGATCTACAGGGCAATCAGCCCCAGCATTTT. Its protein is CASSQDLQGNQPQHF.

This sequence joins TRBV6-5 and TRBJ1-5, with TRBD1 matching 8 bases. Germline values: CDR1 MNHEY, CDR2 SVGAGI. V lost 5 bases, J lost 4 bases, and 1 base stayed unmatched. The length of the CDR3 is 13 residues. The CDR3, as DNA: TGTGCCAGCAGTAGACAGGGGAATCAGCCCCAGCATTTT. This codes for CASSRQGNQPQHF.

The chain joins TRBV5-6 to TRBJ1-4, with a possible D match to TRBD1 (5 bases). CDR3 size: 15 residues. CDR1 SGHDT and CDR2 YYEEEE come from the germline V gene. V lost 1 base and J 8 bases, leaving 15 bases between the germline ends. The CDR3 loop is CASSLSPRRGEKLFF. CDR3 nucleotide sequence: TGTGCCAGCAGCTTGTCCCCCCGGAGGGGAGAAAAACTGTTTTTT.

CDR3 nucleotide sequence: TGTGCCAGCAGTTTACGACAGGGGTCGGGAAAACTGTTTTTT. It yields the protein CASSLRQGSGKLFF. V and J are TRBV28 and TRBJ1-4, with 8 bases matching TRBD1. V dropped 2 bases and J dropped 10; count of bases not matched to a gene: 6. The CDR3 contains 14 residues. CDR1 MDHEN and CDR2 SYDVKM come from the germline V gene. Using reference TRBV28 and TRBJ1-4 for the parts outside the CDR3, the full variable domain is DVKVTQSSRYLVKRTGEKVFLECVQDMDHENMFWYRQDPGLGLRLIYFSYDVKMKEKGDIPEGYSVSREKKERFSLILESASTNQTSMYLCASSLRQGSGKLFFGSGTQLSVL.

The chain combines TRBV9 with TRBJ2-7; D is undetermined. V was pared by 0 bases and J by 1 base, with 8 bases between. Germline loops: CDR1 SGDLS, CDR2 YYNGEE. This CDR3 has 14 residues. DNA for the CDR3: TGTGCCAGCAGCGTAGGTCTGTCGTCCTACGAGCAGTACTTC. The encoded protein is CASSVGLSSYEQYF.

This clone was counted a few times. The chain recombines TRBV7-9 with TRBJ2-2, with unresolved D. Trimming removed 2 bases from V and 6 bases from J, with 13 bases in between. The CDR3 sequence is 15 residues long. Germline V gives CDR1 SEHNR, CDR2 FQNEAQ (reference sequence). This CDR3 reads CASSLRRGGSGELFF. The CDR3, as DNA: TGTGCCAGCAGCTTACGCCGCGGCGGCTCCGGGGAGCTGTTTTTT.

The chain joins TRBV5-4 to TRBJ2-7; D could derive from TRBD1 or TRBD2 (5 bases each). Between the trimmed V and J ends, which lost 0 bases and 7 bases, there was a span of 11 bases. CDR1 is SGHNT and CDR2 is YYREEE in the germline V gene (reference sequence). This CDR3 has 13 residues. In DNA form, the CDR3 reads TGTGCCAGCAGCTTGGACAGGTGGGGGGAGCAGTACTTC. Translated: CASSLDRWGEQYF. The full variable domain, rest sourced from reference TRBV5-4 and TRBJ2-7, is ETGVTQSPTHLIKTRGQQVTLRCSSQSGHNTVSWYQQALGQGPQFIFQYYREEENGRGNFPPRFSGLQFPNYSSELNVNALELDDSALYLCASSLDRWGEQYFGPGTRLTVT.

The rearrangement uses TRBV6-2 or TRBV6-3 and TRBJ1-1; D perhaps matches TRBD1 (5 bases). The CDR3 is 17 amino acids. The germline V gene encodes CDR1 MNHEY and CDR2 SVGEGT. V was shortened by 2 bases and J by 6 bases, with 22 bases between the two germline ends. The CDR3 DNA is TGTGCCAGCAGTTACCCCCCCTATCGGGCGGGGGAGGCTGAAGCTTTCTTT. Its protein product is CASSYPPYRAGEAEAFF.

The chain employs TRBV7-9 and TRBJ1-1, with D possibly TRBD1 on 6 matching bases. The V end was cut by 5 bases, the J end by 0 bases, with 10 bases between. From germline, CDR1 is SEHNR and CDR2 FQNEAQ (reference sequence). The CDR3 loop spans 14 amino acids. This CDR3 reads CASSPRQVNTEAFF. The CDR3 nucleotides read TGTGCCAGCAGCCCCCGACAGGTGAACACTGAAGCTTTCTTT.

This sequence joins TRBV5-4 and TRBJ2-6, with 7 bases that match TRBD1. Germline V gene lookup returns CDR1 SGHNT and CDR2 YYREEE (reference sequence). CDR3 length equals 15 residues. J gave up 2 bases and V 4 bases, and 3 bases lay outside the gene matches. CDR3 coding DNA: TGTGCCAGCAGCCCGACAGGGACTGGGGCCAACGTCCTGACTTTC. Translating gives CASSPTGTGANVLTF.

V is TRBV30 and J is TRBJ2-5, with D possibly being TRBD1 (6 bases). The V end was cut by 4 bases, the J end by 5 bases, with 11 bases between. Germline V lookup: CDR1 GTSNPN, CDR2 SVGIG (reference sequence). The CDR3 has 12 residues. CDR3 sequence: CAWNRAGETQYF. The CDR3 bases are TGTGCCTGGAACAGGGCAGGGGAGACCCAGTACTTC.

The chain combines TRBV3-1 (or the pseudogene TRBV3-2) with TRBJ2-7; the match to TRBD1 covers 8 bases. V gave up 4 bases and J gave up 0 bases; unmatched junction bases: 5. The germline CDR1 and CDR2 sequences are LGHDT and YNNKEL (reference sequence). The CDR3 has 15 amino acids. Written as DNA, the CDR3 is TGTGCCAGCAGCCCGTGGGACAGGAGCTCCTACGAGCAGTACTTC. Residues: CASSPWDRSSYEQYF.

The gene calls are TRBV7-8 and TRBJ2-2, with 8 bases identical to TRBD2. The ends lost 1 base at V and 3 bases at J; junction bases unmatched: 7. CDR3 length: 17 amino acids. CDR1 is SGHVS, CDR2 FQNEAQ, per germline. CDR3 sequence reads: CASSLVRSGRYTGELFF. CDR3 in DNA: TGTGCCAGCAGCTTAGTTCGGAGCGGGAGATACACCGGGGAGCTGTTTTTT. The full variable domain, with the rest looked up from reference TRBV7-8 and TRBJ2-2, is GAGVSQSPRYKVAKRGQDVALRCDPISGHVSLFWYQQALGQGPEFLTYFQNEAQLDKSGLPSDRFFAERPEGSVSTLKIQRTQQEDSAVYLCASSLVRSGRYTGELFFGEGSRLTVL.

V usage is TRBV5-4 and J usage is TRBJ2-5; the D gene could be TRBD1 or TRBD2 (5 bases each). Germline V gene sequence: CDR1 SGHNT, CDR2 YYREEE (reference sequence). Trimming removed 4 bases at V and 5 bases at J, with 12 bases between. CDR3 length: 13 residues. The CDR3 reads CASSANRRETQYF. In DNA form, the CDR3 reads TGTGCCAGCAGCGCAAACAGGAGGGAGACCCAGTACTTC. Full variable domain (missing parts from reference TRBV5-4 and TRBJ2-5): ETGVTQSPTHLIKTRGQQVTLRCSSQSGHNTVSWYQQALGQGPQFIFQYYREEENGRGNFPPRFSGLQFPNYSSELNVNALELDDSALYLCASSANRRETQYFGPGTRLLVL.

The V and J genes are TRBV7-2 and TRBJ2-2; D is unresolved. The CDR3 covers 15 residues. The ends were cut back, 1 base at V and 2 bases at J, with 8 bases in the middle. Germline lookup yields CDR1 SGHTA and CDR2 FQGNSA. As DNA, the CDR3 is TGTGCCAGCAGCTTAGTTCGCAGTAACACCGGGGAGCTGTTTTTT. Translation gives CASSLVRSNTGELFF.

The gene calls are TRBV25-1 and TRBJ1-5, with D possibly matching TRBD1 (5 bases). The V and J ends lost 5 bases and 0 bases respectively, with 11 bases between them. The CDR3 covers 15 residues. Germline CDR1 and CDR2: MGHDK and SYGVNS. The CDR3 loop is CASSPTGGSNQPQHF. CDR3 sequence (DNA): TGTGCCAGCAGTCCCACCGGGGGTAGCAATCAGCCCCAGCATTTT.

The chain joins TRBV2 to TRBJ1-6, with D possibly TRBD1 on 6 matching bases. V lost 7 bases and J 9 bases, leaving 13 bases between the germline ends. The CDR3 contains 13 residues. The germline gives CDR1 SNHLY, CDR2 FYNNEI. The CDR3 region is CASKFRGGSPLHF. The CDR3 nucleotides are TGTGCCAGCAAATTTAGGGGGGGTTCACCCCTCCACTTT.